These 29 T cell receptor beta chains were sequenced from one sample in a study of T cell repertoires in cytomegalovirus infection. No antigen is known for these receptors. MiXCR, run by TCRdb on the reads, gives a single entry per CDR3 protein. The sample includes a few hundred thousand distinct CDR3 sequences, 25% of them seen just once. Source: cultured PBMCs, taken from culture after CMV antigen stimulation. Receptor source: a human donor in good health (CMV status not recorded). Some clones in this sample may be carry-over from other donors' samples.

The V call is TRBV2, the J call TRBJ1-6; 7 nucleotides agree with TRBD1. The germline gives CDR1 SNHLY, CDR2 FYNNEI. The CDR3 consists of 13 residues. V shed 10 bases, J shed 7 bases, and the junction held 7 bases outside the gene matches. The DNA of the CDR3 is TGTGCCACCCAGGGGGGCCCAAATTCACCCCTCCACTTT. As protein: CATQGGPNSPLHF.

This clonotype was recorded a few times. The V call is TRBV11-3, the J call TRBJ2-3, with D hard to call. Germline V gene sequence: CDR1 SGHNT, CDR2 YENEEA. The CDR3 consists of 15 residues. V was shortened by 0 bases and J by 2 bases, with 9 bases between the two germline ends. The CDR3 nucleotides are TGTGCCAGCAGCTTAGAAGGGCGGTTCACAGATACGCAGTATTTT. The encoded protein is CASSLEGRFTDTQYF.

The V gene is TRBV5-6, the J gene TRBJ2-7; D perhaps matches TRBD1 (6 bases). This CDR3 is 13 amino acids long. Germline-derived CDR1 and CDR2 are SGHDT and YYEEEE. V lost 4 bases and J 1 base, leaving 9 bases between the germline ends. The CDR3 region is CASSVGHSYEQYV. CDR3 DNA: TGTGCCAGCAGCGTGGGACATTCCTACGAGCAGTACGTC.

This rearrangement joins TRBV6-5 to TRBJ2-7; TRBD2 matches 7 bases. Germline V lookup: CDR1 MNHEY, CDR2 SVGAGI. This CDR3 is 14 amino acids long. Germline trimming cut 4 bases from V and 2 bases from J; bases unmatched to any gene: 5. The CDR3 bases are TGTGCCAGCAGTTCTCGAAGCGGGACCTACGAGCAGTACGTC. This translates into CASSSRSGTYEQYV.

The chain joins TRBV11-3 to TRBJ2-1; 11 positions agree with TRBD2. Germline loops: CDR1 SGHNT, CDR2 YENEEA. This CDR3 contains 15 residues. The junction had 5 bases not matched to a gene; V was cut back by 4 bases and J by 6 bases. CDR3 amino acids: CASSSVSGRANEQFF. The CDR3 nucleotides read TGTGCCAGCAGCTCAGTTAGCGGGAGGGCCAATGAGCAGTTCTTC.

This clonotype was detected only a few times. The genes are TRBV11-2 and TRBJ2-1; D gene unclear. The V gene lost 4 bases and the J gene lost 5 bases, with 18 bases spanning the gap. The CDR3 spans 16 residues. Per the germline V gene, CDR1 is SGHAT and CDR2 is FQNNGV. In DNA form, the CDR3 reads TGTGCCAGCAGCTCCACTACGCTCTATACGCACAATGAGCAGTTCTTC. It translates to CASSSTTLYTHNEQFF.

In its sample, this clonotype was seen a few times. The rearrangement links TRBV28 to TRBJ2-7; D ambiguous. Deletions cut 1 base from V and 3 bases from J, with 4 bases between. The germline gives CDR1 MDHEN, CDR2 SYDVKM. The CDR3 is made up of 12 amino acids. CDR3 DNA sequence: TGTGCCAGCAGTTTATTCAGCTACGAGCAGTACTTC. Translated: CASSLFSYEQYF.

V is TRBV25-1 and J is TRBJ2-3; the D is unclear. V was pared by 1 base and J by 2 bases, with 13 bases between. CDR1 and CDR2 (germline): MGHDK, SYGVNS. This CDR3 is 16 amino acids long. The DNA of the CDR3 is TGTGCCAGCAGTGAATCCCCACCGAAGGACACAGATACGCAGTATTTT. Its translation: CASSESPPKDTDTQYF.

This clonotype showed up many times. The CDR3 DNA is TGTGCTAGTGGTTTGCTAGCGGGAGGGCCTCTGTTCTTC. Translated, it gives CASGLLAGGPLFF. V is TRBV12-5 and J is TRBJ2-1, with 12 nucleotides matching TRBD2. CDR1 and CDR2 from the germline V gene are LGHNT and FRNRAP. CDR3 length: 13 amino acids. With V trimmed by 2 bases and J by 15 bases, 5 bases remained unmatched.

J is TRBJ2-2 and V is TRBV6-2 or TRBV6-3, with D perhaps matching TRBD1 (6 bases). The CDR3 loop spans 15 amino acids. Germline V gene sequence: CDR1 MNHEY, CDR2 SVGEGT. V was cut by 7 bases and J by 2 bases, with 14 bases left in between. CDR3 DNA sequence: TGTGCCAGCACCAAGGGGGTCGTAAACACCGGGGAGCTGTTTTTT. It translates to CASTKGVVNTGELFF.

The rearrangement joins TRBV12-3 or TRBV12-4 to TRBJ1-5; D call uncertain. The CDR3 length is 12 residues. Trimming stripped 0 bases from V and 8 bases from J, with 5 bases between. The chain's CDR3 is CASSLAGEPQHF. The CDR3 coding sequence is TGTGCCAGCAGTTTAGCCGGGGAGCCCCAGCATTTT.

This clonotype appeared a few times. The chain employs TRBV19 and TRBJ1-1, with D uncertain. V lost 8 bases to trimming and J lost 5 bases, with 12 bases between them. Looked up from germline, CDR1 is LNHDA and CDR2 is SQIVND (reference sequence). The CDR3 length is 12 residues. The CDR3 nucleotides are TGTGCCAGTTCGGACTTCCAAACTGAAGCTTTCTTT. Protein: CASSDFQTEAFF.

A few counts support this clonotype. The chain recombines TRBV12-3 or TRBV12-4 with TRBJ1-3; the D gene is possibly TRBD1 (5 bases). This CDR3 is 14 amino acids long. V gave up 6 bases and J gave up 0 bases, with 9 bases separating them. Written as DNA, the CDR3 is TGTGCCAGCAGACCACAGGTCTCTGGAAACACCATATATTTT. Translation gives CASRPQVSGNTIYF.

This clonotype came up a few times. The J gene is TRBJ1-5, the V gene TRBV15, with D possibly being TRBD1 (5 bases). The CDR3 length is 13 residues. Germline V gives CDR1 LNHNV, CDR2 YYDKDF (reference sequence). Trimming removed 0 bases from V and 11 bases from J, with 11 bases in between. The CDR3 reads CATSRDGGAAQHF. The CDR3 DNA reads TGTGCCACCAGCAGAGATGGAGGGGCAGCCCAGCATTTT.

The CDR3 nucleotides read TGTGCCAGTAGTGCCTCAGTACGACCCATCTATGGCTACACCTTC. Amino acids: CASSASVRPIYGYTF. V and J are TRBV19 and TRBJ1-2; D is ambiguous. The CDR3 contains 15 residues. The V gene's germline CDR1 is LNHDA and CDR2 SQIVND (reference sequence). The V end lost 5 bases, the J end lost 4 bases, and 17 bases lay between the germline ends.

This clonotype was picked up a small number of times. This chain connects TRBV5-8 to TRBJ2-3; D unresolved. Germline CDR1 SGHTS, CDR2 YDEGEE. The CDR3 is made up of 13 amino acids. V dropped 3 bases and J dropped 4 bases, with 9 bases sitting between them. The CDR3 loop reads CASSWQVADTQYF. In DNA form, the CDR3 reads TGTGCCAGCAGCTGGCAAGTGGCAGATACGCAGTATTTT.

This clonotype was counted once. The chain uses TRBV6-2 or TRBV6-3 and TRBJ2-2; the match to TRBD2 covers 8 bases. V lost 7 bases and J lost 6; bases outside the gene matches: 7. This CDR3 has 14 residues. Per germline, CDR1 MNHEY and CDR2 SVGEGT. CDR3 in amino acids: CASISGTRPGELFF. Written as DNA, the CDR3 is TGTGCCAGCATTAGCGGGACCCGACCCGGGGAGCTGTTTTTT.

A single count supports this clonotype. CDR3 residues: CASSMRSGNEQFF. The DNA of the CDR3 is TGTGCCAGTAGTATGAGGTCGGGAAATGAGCAGTTCTTC. This chain uses TRBV19 with TRBJ2-1, with D perhaps matching TRBD2 (5 bases). Per the germline V gene, CDR1 is LNHDA and CDR2 is SQIVND (reference sequence). Trimming took off 3 bases at V and 7 bases at J, with 10 bases between the two ends. This CDR3 comprises 13 residues.

This clonotype was seen more than once but under ten times. The chain joins TRBV4-2 to TRBJ2-2, with D possibly TRBD2 on 5 matching bases. The CDR3 has 15 residues. V lost 0 bases to trimming and J lost 6 bases, with 11 bases between them. Germline CDR1 reads LGHNA; CDR2 reads YNFKEQ. Here the CDR3 reads CASSQEFGNPGELFF. As DNA, the CDR3 is TGTGCCAGCAGCCAAGAATTCGGGAATCCCGGGGAGCTGTTTTTT.

This clonotype was detected a few times. The rearrangement uses TRBV25-1 and TRBJ2-1; 8 nucleotides agree with TRBD2. Germline V lookup: CDR1 MGHDK, CDR2 SYGVNS. V shed 3 bases, J shed 1 base, and the junction held 2 bases outside the gene matches. The CDR3 sequence is 15 residues long. The CDR3: CASSDRGGSYNEQFF. CDR3 DNA: TGTGCCAGCAGTGACCGGGGGGGATCCTACAATGAGCAGTTCTTC.

The chain has TRBV20-1 and TRBJ2-5; 12 bases fit TRBD2. The CDR3 totals 17 residues. The germline V gene has CDR1 DFQATT and CDR2 SNEGSKA (reference sequence). CDR3 sequence reads: CSAPPGTSGRVGETQYF. The DNA of the CDR3 is TGCAGCGCCCCCCCCGGGACTAGCGGGCGTGTTGGAGAGACCCAGTACTTC.

This chain links TRBV7-3 with TRBJ2-2; 9 bases are shared with TRBD1. V was pared by 0 bases and J by 2 bases, with 4 bases of the junction left unmatched. Germline CDR1 reads SGHTA; CDR2 reads FQGTGA. The CDR3 has 17 amino acids. CDR3 protein: CASSLTRDRANTGELFF. For the CDR3, the DNA is TGTGCCAGCAGCTTAACCAGGGACAGGGCCAACACCGGGGAGCTGTTTTTT.

This clonotype has a handful of counts. The V and J genes are TRBV6-5 and TRBJ1-4; no firm D call. The CDR3 has 15 residues. The germline V and J ends were trimmed by 5 bases and 0 bases, with 10 bases remaining between them. Germline values: CDR1 MNHEY, CDR2 SVGAGI. This chain's CDR3 is CASSVSGTTNEKLFF. The DNA for the CDR3 is TGTGCCAGCAGTGTTTCAGGAACAACTAATGAAAAACTGTTTTTT.

This clonotype was found many times. The chain uses TRBV7-2 and TRBJ2-5; 9 bases match TRBD2. There are 16 residues in the CDR3. Germline CDR1 and CDR2: SGHTA and FQGNSA. J lost 5 bases, V lost 0 bases, and 7 bases had no gene match. The CDR3 loop is CASSLAAAGGPETQYF. The CDR3 region has the DNA TGTGCCAGCAGCTTAGCGGCCGCGGGAGGGCCGGAGACCCAGTACTTC.

The V call is TRBV6-5, the J call TRBJ1-2, with 12 positions matching TRBD1. CDR3 size: 15 residues. Germline values: CDR1 MNHEY, CDR2 SVGAGI. V lost 4 bases, J lost 7 bases, and 7 bases stayed unmatched. CDR3 residues: CASSSGTGGYGGYTF. CDR3 coding DNA: TGTGCCAGCAGTTCCGGGACAGGGGGCTATGGTGGCTACACCTTC.

This chain links TRBV11-1 with TRBJ2-7, with a tentative D call TRBD2 (6 bases). V lost 6 bases and J 1 base, leaving 13 bases between the germline ends. The length of the CDR3 is 14 residues. In germline, CDR1 is SGHAT, CDR2 FQDESV (reference sequence). DNA for the CDR3: TGTGCCAGCAGTCCCCTGGCGGGATCCTACGAGCAGTACTTC. Amino acids: CASSPLAGSYEQYF.

There are a few counts of this clonotype. The chain combines TRBV12-3 or TRBV12-4 with TRBJ1-5, with a possible D match to TRBD1 (5 bases). Between the trimmed V and J ends, which lost 4 bases and 5 bases, there was a span of 9 bases. The CDR3 sequence is 13 residues long. As DNA, the CDR3 is TGTGCCAGCAGTTGGGGGTCTGATCAGCCCCAGCATTTT. It codes for CASSWGSDQPQHF.

This clonotype was seen a few times. CDR3 DNA: TGTGCCAGCAGCTTAGACGGAGCCGACACAGATACGCAGTATTTT. Its translation is CASSLDGADTDTQYF. The rearrangement links TRBV7-9 to TRBJ2-3; D is undetermined. This CDR3 has 15 amino acids. Germline V gives CDR1 SEHNR, CDR2 FQNEAQ (reference sequence). V lost 1 base to trimming and J lost 2 bases, with 10 bases between them.

The sample holds many counts of this clonotype. J is TRBJ1-1 and V is TRBV11-1; TRBD1 is a possible D gene (6 bases). The length of the CDR3 is 15 residues. Trimming took off 5 bases at V and 1 base at J, with 14 bases between the two ends. Germline CDR1 is SGHAT and CDR2 is FQDESV (reference sequence). In DNA, the CDR3 is TGTGCCAGCAGCGCCTATCCGGGACAGAACACTGAAGCTTTCTTT. It specifies CASSAYPGQNTEAFF.